One and the same sample provided the 9 T cell receptor beta chains below, sequenced in a study of T cells in Graves' hyperthyroidism and ophthalmopathy. RNA transcripts yielded amplified TCR beta CDR3 regions. A first-round RT-PCR of the TCR CDR3 used the HTBI primer set. A single record per CDR3 protein comes from TCRdb applying MiXCR to the multiplex PCR reads. The sample has 360,000 or so distinct CDR3 sequences; 15% to 20% are singletons. The sequenced sample consisted of blood. The source of these receptors is a woman between 35 and 50 years old with Graves' ophthalmopathy.

The chain has TRBV19 and TRBJ2-7, with 10 bases matching TRBD1. With V trimmed by 8 bases and J by 9 bases, 19 bases remained unmatched. Germline loops: CDR1 LNHDA, CDR2 SQIVND (reference sequence). The CDR3 is 16 residues long. The CDR3 DNA follows: TGTGCCAGTGCCGATCCGGGACAGGGGCTTGTTTCCGGGCAGTACTTC. It is translated as CASADPGQGLVSGQYF.

This clonotype came up many times. This rearrangement joins TRBV19 to TRBJ2-7; TRBD1 aligns across 11 bases. Trimming took 7 bases from V and 6 from J; bases not matched to a gene: 5. This CDR3 has 13 amino acids. The germline V gene has CDR1 LNHDA and CDR2 SQIVND (reference sequence). CDR3 region: CASKGQGAGEQYF. The CDR3 DNA is TGTGCCAGTAAAGGACAGGGGGCGGGCGAGCAGTACTTC.

This clonotype was seen a handful of times. The rearrangement links TRBV6-1 to TRBJ1-5; weak D call: TRBD1 (5 bases). Trimming stripped 2 bases from V and 4 bases from J, with 9 bases between. Germline values: CDR1 MNHNS, CDR2 SASEGT. The CDR3 is 14 residues long. In DNA, the CDR3 is TGTGCCAGCAGTGAACAGGGATTGAATCAGCCCCAGCATTTT. Protein: CASSEQGLNQPQHF.

CDR3 coding DNA: TGTGCCAGCAGCCAAAATGTCAGGGAGCCCCTCCACTTT. Its protein is CASSQNVREPLHF. V and J are TRBV14 and TRBJ1-6, with D perhaps matching TRBD1 (5 bases). CDR3 length: 13 amino acids. Germline CDR1 reads SGHDN; CDR2 reads FVKESK. The germline V and J ends were trimmed by 2 bases and 13 bases, with 12 bases remaining between them.

This clonotype turned up a few times. The chain combines TRBV15 with TRBJ1-2; 11 nucleotides agree with TRBD1. The CDR3 runs to 16 residues. Germline trimming cut 3 bases from V and 2 bases from J; bases unmatched to any gene: 5. The germline CDR1 and CDR2 sequences are LNHNV and YYDKDF (reference sequence). The CDR3 protein is CATSRPGQGENYGYTF. The CDR3 DNA reads as TGTGCCACCAGCAGGCCGGGACAGGGGGAGAACTATGGCTACACCTTC. Based on the CDR3 plus reference TRBV15 and TRBJ1-2, the full variable domain is DAMVIQNPRYQVTQFGKPVTLSCSQTLNHNVMYWYQQKSSQAPKLLFHYYDKDFNNEADTPDNFQSRRPNTSFCFLDIRSPGLGDTAMYLCATSRPGQGENYGYTFGSGTRLTVV.

The rearrangement links TRBV29-1 to TRBJ2-4; TRBD1 is a possible D gene (6 bases). V gave up 4 bases and J gave up 9 bases, with 16 bases separating them. Per germline, CDR1 SQVTM and CDR2 ANQGSEA. The CDR3 sequence is 13 residues long. The CDR3 nucleotides are TGCAGCGTTGTCGCTCCCGGGACACCCATTCAGTACTTC. Amino acid sequence: CSVVAPGTPIQYF.

The rearrangement joins TRBV7-2 to TRBJ1-2, with D possibly TRBD1 on 6 matching bases. This CDR3 region has 14 residues. V was clipped by 4 bases and J by 2 bases, with 11 bases between them. The germline V gene encodes CDR1 SGHTA and CDR2 FQGNSA. Here the CDR3 DNA reads TGTGCCAGCAGCTCGAAAACAGGGAACTATGGCTACACCTTC. Protein sequence: CASSSKTGNYGYTF.

This clonotype has only a few counts. V usage is TRBV7-9 and J usage is TRBJ2-5, with D perhaps matching TRBD2 (5 bases). The CDR3 runs 13 residues. The V gene lost 5 bases and the J gene lost 3 bases, with 10 bases spanning the gap. Germline V gene sequence: CDR1 SEHNR, CDR2 FQNEAQ (reference sequence). CDR3 sequence: CASSPDGKETQYF. In DNA form, the CDR3 reads TGTGCCAGCAGCCCGGACGGGAAAGAGACCCAGTACTTC.

Many counts were recorded for this clonotype. The rearrangement links TRBV14 to TRBJ2-5; 13 bases agree with TRBD2. This CDR3 contains 19 residues. Trimming removed 2 bases from V and 5 bases from J; junction bases left unmatched: 14. Germline CDR1 SGHDN, CDR2 FVKESK. CDR3 residues: CASSQSVRTSGRREETQYF. The CDR3 DNA is TGTGCCAGCAGCCAAAGTGTCCGGACTAGCGGGAGACGGGAGGAGACCCAGTACTTC.